Listed here are 29 T cell receptor beta chains from one sample, sequenced in a study of T cell responses to AZD1222 COVID-19 vaccine. Sequenced by immunoSEQ multiplex PCR; TCRdb stores in-frame clones only, minus some. The repertoire includes about 110,000 clones, about nine tenths of them detected once, and more than 2% sits in the top ten. Here the sequenced sample was peripheral blood, taken 28 days after the second AZD1222 dose. These receptors were taken from an adult who received the AZD1222 COVID-19 vaccine.

This chain connects TRBV18 to TRBJ2-7, with D possibly matching TRBD2 (5 bases). Germline V CDR1 and CDR2: KGHSH, LQKENI. This CDR3 has 14 residues. V dropped 3 bases and J dropped 3 bases, with 12 bases sitting between them. CDR3 loop: CASSPLERNYEQYF. CDR3 in DNA: TGTGCCAGCTCACCGCTGGAGCGGAACTACGAGCAGTACTTC.

The chain joins TRBV3-1 (or the pseudogene TRBV3-2) to TRBJ2-3; 7 bases are shared with TRBD1. The CDR3 consists of 14 residues. Germline-derived CDR1 and CDR2 are LGHDT and YNNKEL (reference sequence). With V trimmed by 6 bases and J by 1 base, 4 bases remained unmatched. CDR3 sequence reads: CASSTGQGTDTQYF. The CDR3 region has the DNA TGTGCCAGCAGTACCGGACAGGGCACAGATACGCAGTATTTT.

With regard to this clone: Germline is not matched at one junction end, which may reflect a read error. The J gene is TRBJ2-3, the V gene TRBV10-1, with D perhaps being TRBD1 or TRBD2 (6 bases each). This CDR3 has 16 residues. Germline CDR1 is WNHNN and CDR2 is SYGVQD (reference sequence). The CDR3 region is CASRESTGTDTDTQYF. The CDR3, as DNA: TGCGCCAGCAGAGAGTCAACAGGGACTGACACAGATACGCAGTATTTT.

The CDR3 protein is CASSLDRGVYGYTF. The CDR3 DNA reads as TGTGCCAGCAGCTTAGACAGGGGAGTGTATGGCTACACCTTC. The V gene is TRBV7-2, the J gene TRBJ1-2, with 7 bases matching TRBD1. The length of the CDR3 is 14 residues. With V trimmed by 1 base and J by 5 bases, 4 bases remained unmatched. Germline loops: CDR1 SGHTA, CDR2 FQGNSA.

The chain couples TRBV5-1 to TRBJ2-7; D is perhaps TRBD1 (5 bases). The germline V and J ends were trimmed by 0 bases and 0 bases, with 10 bases remaining between them. The CDR3 covers 15 residues. Germline V gives CDR1 SGHRS, CDR2 YFSETQ. The CDR3 region has the DNA TGCGCCAGCAGCTTGGTCACAGGAAGCTCCTACGAGCAGTACTTC. Translated: CASSLVTGSSYEQYF.

The J gene is TRBJ1-2, the V gene TRBV2; 7 nucleotides agree with TRBD1. J gave up 6 bases and V 3 bases, and 10 bases lay outside the gene matches. CDR1 and CDR2 from the germline V gene are SNHLY and FYNNEI. The length of the CDR3 is 15 residues. The CDR3 reads CASSEWTAGGDGYTF. In DNA form, the CDR3 reads TGTGCCAGCAGTGAGTGGACAGCAGGGGGGGATGGCTACACCTTC.

This clone was picked up a small number of times. One end of the junction fails to match germline, which may point to a read error. The gene calls are TRBV19 and TRBJ1-1, with 9 bases identical to TRBD1. There are 11 residues in the CDR3. Germline V gene sequence: CDR1 LNHDA, CDR2 SQIVND (reference sequence). CDR3 DNA: TGTGCCAGTAGAAGAACAGGGGGCGAGGTCTTT. Amino acid sequence: CASRRTGGEVF.

The chain has TRBV6-2 or TRBV6-3 and TRBJ1-2; D not certain. Germline CDR1 is MNHEY and CDR2 is SVGEGT. The CDR3 extends over 14 amino acids. V lost 6 bases and J 2 bases, leaving 13 bases between the germline ends. CDR3 sequence reads: CASSFGLRNYGYTF. CDR3 sequence (DNA): TGTGCCAGCAGCTTCGGACTGCGGAACTATGGCTACACCTTC.

The chain is built from TRBV6-5 and TRBJ1-2; TRBD1 aligns across 10 bases. Trimming cost V 6 bases and J 5 bases; bases outside gene matches: 6. The CDR3 runs to 14 residues. The germline V gene has CDR1 MNHEY and CDR2 SVGAGI. The CDR3 coding sequence is TGTGCCAGCAGCTGGGGACAGGGGCGATATGGCTACACCTTC. This gives the protein CASSWGQGRYGYTF.

This clone was detected once. V gene TRBV5-1 combines with J gene TRBJ1-3, with a tentative D call TRBD1 (5 bases). The CDR3 length is 13 residues. From germline, CDR1 is SGHRS and CDR2 YFSETQ. Between the trimmed V and J ends, which lost 4 bases and 8 bases, there was a span of 13 bases. The CDR3 DNA reads TGCGCCAGCAGCCAGGGACCCTGGGACACCATATATTTT. Translation gives CASSQGPWDTIYF. The full variable domain, completed using reference TRBV5-1 and TRBJ1-3, is KAGVTQTPRYLIKTRGQQVTLSCSPISGHRSVSWYQQTPGQGLQFLFEYFSETQRNKGNFPGRFSGRQFSNSRSEMNVSTLELGDSALYLCASSQGPWDTIYFGEGSWLTVV.

This clone was observed once. The chain links TRBV15 to TRBJ1-5; no clear D gene. Trimming took off 0 bases at V and 4 bases at J, with 7 bases between the two ends. The CDR3 sequence is 14 residues long. Per the germline V gene, CDR1 is LNHNV and CDR2 is YYDKDF (reference sequence). CDR3 in DNA: TGTGCCACCAGCAGAGACAGGCTAAATCAGCCCCAGCATTTT. This encodes CATSRDRLNQPQHF.

The J gene is TRBJ1-3, the V gene TRBV11-2; maybe TRBD1 (6 bases). V was clipped by 5 bases and J by 0 bases, with 14 bases between them. This CDR3 is 16 amino acids long. CDR1 and CDR2 (germline): SGHAT, FQNNGV. In nucleotides, the CDR3 is TGTGCCAGCAGCAGGCTCAGGGGCAGCTCTGGAAACACCATATATTTT. It is translated as CASSRLRGSSGNTIYF.

CDR3 coding DNA: TGCAGTGCCAGTGGCAGGGGTTCCAATCAGCCCCAGCATTTT. As protein: CSASGRGSNQPQHF. This sequence joins TRBV20-1 and TRBJ1-5; TRBD1 might be the D (6 bases). Per the germline V gene, CDR1 is DFQATT and CDR2 is SNEGSKA (reference sequence). CDR3 length: 14 residues. The V end lost 6 bases, the J end lost 3 bases, and 15 bases lay between the germline ends.

The J gene is TRBJ2-2, the V gene TRBV2, with D perhaps given as TRBD1 or TRBD2 (5 bases each). The germline V and J ends were trimmed by 6 bases and 3 bases, with 14 bases remaining between them. The V gene's germline CDR1 is SNHLY and CDR2 FYNNEI. The CDR3 loop spans 15 amino acids. The CDR3 sequence is CASRGPRGDTGELFF. The CDR3 nucleotides read TGTGCCAGCAGGGGGCCGCGAGGGGACACCGGGGAGCTGTTTTTT.

V and J are TRBV7-6 and TRBJ1-2; D gene ambiguous. The germline CDR1 and CDR2 sequences are SGHVS and FNYEAQ. This CDR3 is built from 15 residues. Trimming pared 0 bases from V and 7 bases from J, leaving 15 bases between. Here the CDR3 reads CASSLALEGFSGYTF. Written as DNA, the CDR3 is TGTGCCAGCAGCTTAGCGCTTGAAGGGTTCTCTGGCTACACCTTC.

The chain combines TRBV18 with TRBJ1-5; the match to TRBD1 covers 7 bases. The germline V gene has CDR1 KGHSH and CDR2 LQKENI. J lost 5 bases, V lost 3 bases, and 7 bases had no gene match. There are 15 residues in the CDR3. The chain's CDR3 is CASSPTEDRDQPQHF. The CDR3 DNA is TGTGCCAGCTCACCCACCGAAGACAGGGATCAGCCCCAGCATTTT.

The chain is built from TRBV7-6 and TRBJ1-3; no clear D gene. Trimming removed 0 bases from V and 2 bases from J, with 8 bases in between. Germline assignment: CDR1 SGHVS and CDR2 FNYEAQ. The CDR3 runs 15 residues. In DNA form, the CDR3 reads TGTGCCAGCAGCTTAGCGCATGGACCTGGAAACACCATATATTTT. Its protein product is CASSLAHGPGNTIYF. Together with reference TRBV7-6 and TRBJ1-3, the CDR3 gives the full variable domain: GAGVSQSPRYKVTKRGQDVALRCDPISGHVSLYWYRQALGQGPEFLTYFNYEAQQDKSGLPNDRFSAERPEGSISTLTIQRTEQRDSAMYRCASSLAHGPGNTIYFGEGSWLTVV.

V and J are TRBV7-3 and TRBJ1-6; D is undetermined. The germline V gene has CDR1 SGHTA and CDR2 FQGTGA. The CDR3 consists of 13 residues. V was clipped by 1 base and J by 9 bases, with 7 bases between them. CDR3 bases: TGTGCCAGCAGCTTAAGGGGAAGTTCACCCCTCCACTTT. Translating it yields CASSLRGSSPLHF.

Here the CDR3 DNA reads TGTGCCAGCAGCCCCCCCGGGGGCAGAACTAATGAGCAGTTCTTC. As protein: CASSPPGGRTNEQFF. This sequence joins TRBV9 and TRBJ2-1; D may correspond to TRBD1 or TRBD2 (6 bases each). CDR3 size: 15 residues. CDR1 is SGDLS and CDR2 is YYNGEE in the germline V gene. Trimming removed 4 bases at V and 7 bases at J, with 18 bases between.

V and J are TRBV6-2 or TRBV6-3 and TRBJ1-5; D might be TRBD1 (6 bases). V lost 2 bases and J 5 bases, leaving 16 bases between the germline ends. The CDR3 consists of 16 residues. Germline assignment: CDR1 MNHEY and CDR2 SVGEGT. This CDR3 reads CASSYGPLEGDQPQHF. For the CDR3, the DNA is TGTGCCAGCAGTTACGGTCCCCTCGAGGGGGATCAGCCCCAGCATTTT.

This clone was counted once. The chain employs TRBV7-3 and TRBJ1-3; D might be TRBD1 (6 bases). The CDR3 length is 16 residues. Germline V CDR1 and CDR2: SGHTA, FQGTGA. Trimming stripped 2 bases from V and 0 bases from J, with 11 bases between. The CDR3 coding sequence is TGTGCCAGCAGCTTATCCGGACAGAGCTCTGGAAACACCATATATTTT. This sequence encodes CASSLSGQSSGNTIYF.

In DNA form, the CDR3 reads TGTGCCAGCAGCTCTGGTGGGGCCGGGGACTATGGCTACACCTTC. This translates into CASSSGGAGDYGYTF. The rearrangement uses TRBV3-1 (or the pseudogene TRBV3-2) and TRBJ1-2; the D gene is possibly TRBD1 (5 bases). Germline CDR1 is LGHDT and CDR2 is YNNKEL (reference sequence). Trimming removed 5 bases at V and 3 bases at J, with 16 bases between. The CDR3 totals 15 residues.

The CDR3 is CASSLEGETQYF. Here the CDR3 DNA reads TGTGCCAGCAGCTTGGAGGGAGAGACCCAGTACTTC. This sequence joins TRBV5-6 and TRBJ2-5; D uncertain. CDR1 and CDR2 from the germline V gene are SGHDT and YYEEEE. V lost 0 bases to trimming and J lost 4 bases, with 4 bases between them. This CDR3 is 12 amino acids long.

The chain has TRBV6-6 and TRBJ1-6; 12 bases map to TRBD1. Germline V gene sequence: CDR1 MNHNY, CDR2 SVGAGI (reference sequence). V gave up 6 bases and J gave up 4 bases; unmatched junction bases: 4. The CDR3 sequence is 16 residues long. The DNA for the CDR3 is TGTGCCAGCAGCCCGGGACAGGGGGCTTATAATTCACCCCTCCACTTT. Translated: CASSPGQGAYNSPLHF.

The V call is TRBV4-3, the J call TRBJ2-7; tentative D call: TRBD2 (7 bases). Deletions cut 4 bases from V and 1 base from J, with 17 bases between. This CDR3 contains 16 residues. CDR1 is LGHNA and CDR2 is YSLEER in the germline V gene. The CDR3 reads CASSPKGGDTSYEQYF. CDR3 bases: TGCGCCAGCAGCCCCAAAGGGGGGGACACGTCCTACGAGCAGTACTTC.

The chain uses TRBV5-1 and TRBJ1-1; D is undetermined. The CDR3 is made up of 14 amino acids. The germline V and J ends were trimmed by 2 bases and 0 bases, with 8 bases remaining between them. Per germline, CDR1 SGHRS and CDR2 YFSETQ. CDR3 region: CASSFTGMNTEAFF. In nucleotides, the CDR3 is TGCGCCAGCAGCTTCACGGGCATGAACACTGAAGCTTTCTTT.

This clone was recorded a few times. The genes are TRBV7-9 and TRBJ1-6, with D uncertain. The CDR3 is made up of 15 amino acids. V gave up 5 bases and J gave up 5 bases, with 13 bases separating them. Germline loops: CDR1 SEHNR, CDR2 FQNEAQ (reference sequence). CDR3 protein: CASSPGSGDNSPLHF. The CDR3, as DNA: TGTGCCAGCAGCCCCGGGTCCGGGGATAATTCACCCCTCCACTTT. Combining the CDR3 with reference TRBV7-9 and TRBJ1-6 gives the whole variable domain DTGVSQNPRHKITKRGQNVTFRCDPISEHNRLYWYRQTLGQGPEFLTYFQNEAQLEKSRLLSDRFSAERPKGSFSTLEIQRTEQGDSAMYLCASSPGSGDNSPLHFGNGTRLTVT.

V usage is TRBV5-6 and J usage is TRBJ1-5; 7 nucleotides line up with TRBD1. CDR1 and CDR2 (germline): SGHDT, YYEEEE. The V and J ends lost 0 bases and 2 bases, in that order; junction bases with no gene match: 8. The CDR3 length is 17 residues. This chain's CDR3 is CASSLGQGVYGNQPQHF. The CDR3 DNA sequence: TGTGCCAGCAGCTTGGGACAGGGAGTTTATGGCAATCAGCCCCAGCATTTT.

The chain combines TRBV2 with TRBJ2-7, with D hard to call. V was pared by 8 bases and J by 2 bases, with 16 bases between. The germline CDR1 and CDR2 sequences are SNHLY and FYNNEI. The CDR3 covers 14 residues. DNA for the CDR3: TGTGCCAGCGAGGAAAGCGACGGTACCTACGAGCAGTACTTC. Translating it yields CASEESDGTYEQYF.